This T cell receptor beta chain stems from a study of post-analysis software for immune sequencing data (dated by TCRdb to between 2014 and 2017). Background for the entire study: Relapsing-remitting, secondary progressive and progressive-relapsing multiple sclerosis were recorded as disease courses, and subtype annotation was lacking for some patients. The patient repertoires were set against around eleven previously published healthy control repertoires from donors whose ages ranged from roughly 6 to 27 years. A subset of samples was prepared in parallel using single-end sample barcoding, then pooled and co-amplified after Illumina adapter ligation.

The receptor library was made with PCR. The sequencer listed for this sample is Illumina HiSeq 2500. To reduce PCR and sequencing biases, unique molecular identifiers were built into the TCR beta cDNA libraries. Approximately 500,000 cDNA molecules were obtained per 1 to 10 million input T cells, so each molecule approximated one T cell. The same protocol used for the earlier healthy control dataset was applied to prepare and sequence the patient libraries. Within a given batch, samples were prepared together, multiplexed and sequenced on the same HiSeq lane. As for the authors' bioinformatics: Raw barcoded reads were processed with MIGEC, and single-read molecular identifier groups were discarded before consensus assembly and CDR3 extraction. VDJtools was used for post-analysis of the clonotype tables, and diversity was normalized by down-sampling every dataset to the size of the smallest sample. Repertoire overlap clustering matched CDR3 amino acid but not nucleotide sequences to correct batch-related cross-sample contamination. Using fastp at Q25 and MiXCR, TCRdb reprocessed the public reads and kept productive beta chains. CDR3 protein duplicates are merged, each entry listing the most common genes and DNA. TCRdb's processing, not the authors' own work, is the source of the V and J calls. Here the sample has roughly 600,000 distinct CDR3 sequences; 44% occur a single time. The leading ten clones occupy approximately 1.7% of the sample.

With respect to this clonotype: What this receptor recognizes is not known. No quality values exist for individual bases; no much larger clone is one base distant.

To demonstrate the VDJtools post-analysis software, TCR beta repertoires were profiled from the peripheral blood of roughly 14 young patients with multiple sclerosis. The multiple sclerosis patients were children and adolescents between 6 and 15 years of age. Findings and caveats that apply to the study as a whole: Significantly lower normalized Chao1 diversity was found in multiple sclerosis patients than in controls, suggesting substantial peripheral T-cell clonal expansion. Strong co-clustering of samples prepared in the same batch was shown by direct clustering with F measure, prompting a batch-effect correction. The multiple sclerosis patient group was slightly younger than the control group.

This clonotype was obtained from a girl aged 5-17 years with multiple sclerosis. Sequencing input: blood.

At the DNA level, the sequence is TGTGCCAGCAGTTTATCGGGGGCGGGCTATGGCTACACCTTC. Translated, this is CASSLSGAGYGYTF. The chain links TRBV12-3 or TRBV12-4 with TRBJ1-2; the best D guess is TRBD1, with 6 bases matching. V lost 2 bases and J lost 4 bases; the stretch between them is 11 bases long. The CDR3 measures 14 amino acids from cysteine to phenylalanine. The retained sequence is limited to the CDR3, 42 bases, with the frame set at the first base.